Shown below are 20 T cell receptor beta chains from a single sample sequenced in a study of blood T cell repertoires in COVID-19. Some clones are missing from TCRdb's copy, which holds only in-frame ones; the method was immunoSEQ multiplex PCR. The table has fewer than 50,000 clones, approximately 86% seen once. Sequencing was performed on peripheral blood. The receptors were gathered from a woman at least 80 years old with acute or convalescent COVID-19.

This rearrangement joins TRBV18 to TRBJ1-1; D is perhaps TRBD1 (6 bases). The length of the CDR3 is 12 residues. In germline, CDR1 is KGHSH, CDR2 LQKENI. The ends were cut back, 6 bases at V and 6 bases at J, with 11 bases in the middle. The CDR3: CASSNQGPEAFF. The CDR3 DNA sequence: TGTGCCAGCTCGAACCAGGGGCCTGAAGCTTTCTTT.

The chain has TRBV28 and TRBJ1-2; no definite D call. The CDR3 runs 13 residues. Deletions cut 2 bases from V and 2 bases from J, with 6 bases between. Germline V gene lookup returns CDR1 MDHEN and CDR2 SYDVKM. The CDR3 sequence: CASSLQENYGYTF. The CDR3 bases are TGTGCCAGCAGTTTACAAGAGAACTATGGCTACACCTTC.

The chain joins TRBV2 to TRBJ1-1; the D is unclear. The V end lost 2 bases, the J end lost 1 base, and 2 bases lay between the germline ends. The germline V gene encodes CDR1 SNHLY and CDR2 FYNNEI. This CDR3 is built from 12 residues. The DNA for the CDR3 is TGTGCCAGCAGTGAACAGAACACTGAAGCTTTCTTT. Translating it yields CASSEQNTEAFF.

The chain is built from TRBV25-1 and TRBJ2-5; 12 nucleotides match TRBD2. V shed 5 bases and J 1 base; nucleotides not matched to a gene: 8. Looked up from germline, CDR1 is MGHDK and CDR2 is SYGVNS. The CDR3 loop spans 17 amino acids. The CDR3 DNA is TGTGCCAGCAGTACACCCGGGACTAGCGGGTTCCAAGAGACCCAGTACTTC. Translation gives CASSTPGTSGFQETQYF.

Worth noting for this clone: An end of the junction differs from the germline gene, which may be a read error. This chain connects TRBV4-2 to TRBJ1-5; perhaps TRBD1 as D (6 bases). Germline V gives CDR1 LGHNA, CDR2 YNFKEQ. CDR3 length equals 15 residues. The CDR3 region has the DNA TGTGCCAGCAGCGAAGAGGGACATAGCAATCAGCCCCAGCATTTT. Translated, it gives CASSEEGHSNQPQHF.

DNA for the CDR3: TGTGCCAGCTCACCATTCGGAGGTCCAACTGAAGCTTTCTTT. Its protein product is CASSPFGGPTEAFF. The V and J genes are TRBV18 and TRBJ1-1; no clear D gene. This CDR3 is built from 14 residues. Trimming removed 2 bases from V and 5 bases from J, with 12 bases in between. Germline CDR1 KGHSH, CDR2 LQKENI.

The chain combines TRBV28 with TRBJ2-7, with D unclear. V was shortened by 4 bases and J by 4 bases, with 5 bases between the two germline ends. Germline CDR1 reads MDHEN; CDR2 reads SYDVKM. This CDR3 has 11 residues. The CDR3 here is CASSSRYEQYF. For the CDR3, the DNA is TGTGCCAGCAGTTCCCGTTACGAGCAGTACTTC.

In nucleotides, the CDR3 is TGTGCCAGCAGCTTCCGGACAGGGAGGGAGACCCAGTACTTC. It translates to CASSFRTGRETQYF. This sequence joins TRBV28 and TRBJ2-5; TRBD1 matches 8 bases. This CDR3 has 14 residues. CDR1 is MDHEN, CDR2 SYDVKM, per germline. J lost 5 bases, V lost 6 bases, and 8 bases had no gene match.

This rearrangement joins TRBV7-2 to TRBJ2-7, with D hard to call. This CDR3 has 12 amino acids. Germline V gene data show CDR1 as SGHTA and CDR2 as FQGNSA. V dropped 1 base and J dropped 4 bases, with 5 bases sitting between them. CDR3 amino acids: CASSLVLYEQYF. CDR3 nucleotide sequence: TGTGCCAGCAGCTTAGTCCTTTACGAGCAGTACTTC.

This sequence joins TRBV11-2 and TRBJ2-7; D may be TRBD2 (6 bases). The CDR3 spans 13 residues. Germline-derived CDR1 and CDR2 are SGHAT and FQNNGV. V was trimmed by 3 bases and J by 3 bases, leaving 9 bases between them. CDR3 nucleotides: TGTGCCAGCAGCTTTGGGGGGTTCTACGAGCAGTACTTC. Translating gives CASSFGGFYEQYF.

In its sample, this clone was seen a few times. The chain joins TRBV3-1 (or the pseudogene TRBV3-2) to TRBJ1-6; 9 positions match TRBD1. V was clipped by 0 bases and J by 9 bases; unmatched bases: 3. The CDR3 loop spans 15 amino acids. The germline gives CDR1 LGHDT, CDR2 YNNKEL (reference sequence). CDR3: CASSQEGQGSSPLHF. The CDR3 DNA reads as TGTGCCAGCAGCCAAGAGGGACAGGGCAGTTCACCCCTCCACTTT.

This clone was counted only a few times. J is TRBJ2-7 and V is TRBV7-2; D might be TRBD2 (6 bases). The CDR3 contains 15 residues. V was trimmed by 3 bases and J by 1 base, leaving 13 bases between them. Germline V CDR1 and CDR2: SGHTA, FQGNSA. This chain's CDR3 is CASSFGTGGSYEQYF. CDR3 nucleotides: TGTGCCAGCAGCTTCGGAACAGGAGGGTCCTACGAGCAGTACTTC. The variable domain in full, with the rest retrieved from reference TRBV7-2 and TRBJ2-7, is GAGVSQSPSNKVTEKGKDVELRCDPISGHTALYWYRQSLGQGLEFLIYFQGNSAPDKSGLPSDRFSAERTGGSVSTLTIQRTQQEDSAVYLCASSFGTGGSYEQYFGPGTRLTVT.

V and J are TRBV11-2 and TRBJ2-3; possible D gene TRBD2, 6 bases. Germline assignment: CDR1 SGHAT and CDR2 FQNNGV. The CDR3 is 17 residues long. V lost 2 bases to trimming and J lost 2 bases, with 17 bases between them. This CDR3 reads CASSLIKASAFTDTQYF. CDR3 sequence (DNA): TGTGCCAGCAGCTTAATTAAGGCTAGCGCCTTCACAGATACGCAGTATTTT. The full variable domain, with the rest looked up from reference TRBV11-2 and TRBJ2-3, is EAGVAQSPRYKIIEKRQSVAFWCNPISGHATLYWYQQILGQGPKLLIQFQNNGVVDDSQLPKDRFSAERLKGVDSTLKIQPAKLEDSAVYLCASSLIKASAFTDTQYFGPGTRLTVL.

The table lists this clone with a count of one. The rearrangement uses TRBV10-3 and TRBJ2-7; TRBD2 agrees at 10 bases. In germline, CDR1 is ENHRY, CDR2 SYGVKD. This CDR3 region has 14 residues. With V trimmed by 6 bases and J by 7 bases, 9 bases remained unmatched. CDR3 nucleotide sequence: TGTGCCATCAGCCAGCGGGAGGGCCGTTTGGAGCAGTACTTC. Translation gives CAISQREGRLEQYF.

This clone turned up a few times. The chain has TRBV27 and TRBJ1-2; 12 nucleotides match TRBD1. Germline V gene data show CDR1 as MNHEY and CDR2 as SMNVEV (reference sequence). The trim removed 1 base at V and 7 bases at J, leaving 10 bases unmatched. There are 17 residues in the CDR3. The CDR3 loop reads CASSLLAGTGGDGGYTF. CDR3 nucleotide sequence: TGTGCCAGCAGTTTATTAGCCGGGACAGGGGGCGATGGTGGCTACACCTTC.

The gene calls are TRBV2 and TRBJ1-2, with D perhaps matching TRBD1 (5 bases). The germline gives CDR1 SNHLY, CDR2 FYNNEI. Trimming left V 6 bases short and J 5 bases short, with 16 bases between. The CDR3 has 14 amino acids. For the CDR3, the DNA is TGTGCCAGCAGATTTGGACAACAAGGTTATGGCTACACCTTC. Its protein is CASRFGQQGYGYTF. The whole variable domain, remainder taken from reference TRBV2 and TRBJ1-2, is EPEVTQTPSHQVTQMGQEVILRCVPISNHLYFYWYRQILGQKVEFLVSFYNNEISEKSEIFDDQFSVERPDGSNFTLKIRSTKLEDSAMYFCASRFGQQGYGYTFGSGTRLTVV.

This chain links TRBV30 with TRBJ2-2, with a tentative D call TRBD2 (6 bases). Trimming removed 0 bases at V and 7 bases at J, with 12 bases between. CDR3 length: 14 residues. Germline-derived CDR1 and CDR2 are GTSNPN and SVGIG (reference sequence). CDR3 sequence (DNA): TGTGCCTGGAGTGTGCAGGGAGCGGGCGGGGAGCTGTTTTTT. Protein product: CAWSVQGAGGELFF.

This chain joins TRBV5-6 and TRBJ2-1, with TRBD1 matching over 7 bases. This CDR3 comprises 15 residues. Germline V gene data show CDR1 as SGHDT and CDR2 as YYEEEE. V was pared by 0 bases and J by 9 bases, with 9 bases of the junction left unmatched. The CDR3 DNA reads as TGTGCCAGCAGCTTGGACCCCGACAGGGTGGCTGAGCAGTTCTTC. This gives the protein CASSLDPDRVAEQFF.

This clone was picked up one time. The chain is built from TRBV30 and TRBJ2-2; D might be TRBD2 (6 bases). The V gene's germline CDR1 is GTSNPN and CDR2 SVGIG (reference sequence). This CDR3 spans 14 amino acids. Between the trimmed V and J ends, which lost 6 bases and 3 bases, there was a span of 14 bases. This chain's CDR3 is CACTNSGYTGELFF. The DNA of the CDR3 is TGTGCCTGCACAAATAGCGGATACACCGGGGAGCTGTTTTTT.

The V and J genes are TRBV5-1 and TRBJ2-1, with D tentatively TRBD2 (6 bases). The CDR3 covers 17 residues. Trimming pared 0 bases from V and 4 bases from J, leaving 17 bases between. Germline V gene data show CDR1 as SGHRS and CDR2 as YFSETQ. The CDR3 is CASSLVSGGGPYNEQFF. CDR3 coding DNA: TGCGCCAGCAGCTTGGTTTCCGGGGGAGGACCTTACAATGAGCAGTTCTTC. Filled out from reference TRBV5-1 and TRBJ2-1, the complete variable domain reads KAGVTQTPRYLIKTRGQQVTLSCSPISGHRSVSWYQQTPGQGLQFLFEYFSETQRNKGNFPGRFSGRQFSNSRSEMNVSTLELGDSALYLCASSLVSGGGPYNEQFFGPGTRLTVL.